This T cell receptor beta chain is drawn from a study of regulatory T cells in long-lasting Graves disease (dated by TCRdb to about 2021). At the level of the whole study: Persistent Graves' disease was defined as persistently positive TSH receptor autoantibodies together with antithyroid drug treatment for over 5 years. Persistent Graves' disease patients were compared with newly diagnosed Graves' disease patients by peripheral blood TCR sequencing and RNA sequencing. The study was conducted in China and was registered as a clinical trial. A total of about 35 samples underwent TCR sequencing, from some 13 patients with persistent Graves' disease and approximately 20 patients with newly diagnosed Graves' disease. Persistent Graves' disease patients in the clinical cohort had taken antithyroid drugs for roughly ten years on average. The paper as a whole reports these results and caveats: The authors noted that the small sample size was a limitation that may lower accuracy. Only peripheral blood was studied, because thyroid tissue, the primary lesion, was inaccessible. Persistent patients shared more public clonotypes among themselves (over 2,500) than newly diagnosed patients did (about 970). TRBV28, TRBJ1-2 and TRBJ2-5 were preferentially used in persistent disease, while TRBV20-1 and TRBJ2-1 were favored in newly diagnosed disease. Persistent Graves' disease patients showed lower TCR Shannon entropy and fewer highly expanded clones than newly diagnosed patients, suggesting clonal expansion. Sequencing and analysis were restricted to the TCR beta chain.

Regarding this clonotype: Its recognized antigen is unknown. With a much larger clone just one base away, this may be a read error. This CDR3 is missing its conserved last phenylalanine or tryptophan, likely due to a read error.

Sequences LGHDT (CDR1) and YNNKEL (CDR2) are obtained from the germline V gene (reference sequence). The CDR3 length equals 15 residues, ends included. The CDR3 DNA has 45 bases and is translated from base 1. V sheds 5 bases and J sheds 0 bases, leaving 10 bases between their ends. In the paper's terms, the time point label means: persistent/refractory GD, antithyroid drugs over 5 years with positive TRAb. For both TCR sequencing and RNA sequencing, RNA was extracted from PBMCs in TRIzol. Graves' disease was diagnosed according to American Thyroid Association guidelines. Recruitment of patients was carried out at an endocrinology department in Xi'an, China. Each patient gave about 8.1 milliliters of peripheral blood, collected in an EDTA anticoagulant tube. PBMCs were isolated by Ficoll Paque Plus density gradient separation without further T cell sorting. An Agilent 2100 Bioanalyzer and agarose gel were used to check RNA quality, while a NanoDrop 2000 measured RNA concentration.

To prepare the library, multiplex PCR was applied. TCRdb shows the sequencer as Illumina HiSeq 4000. CDR3 regions were amplified by Arm-PCR with iRepertoire HTBI primers to construct TCR beta libraries. Gel purification was performed on PCR products prior to sequencing. The original pipeline was this. A total of around 66 TRBV and under 15 TRBJ segments were identified across samples and were used for gene usage analysis of CDR3 amino acid clonotypes. COPE and FqMerger were used to merge filtered high-quality paired reads into contigs. Contigs were aligned with BLAST to IMGT TRBV, TRBD and TRBJ reference genes, and CDR3 was defined per IMGT. Any clonotype with a frequency above 0.1% was counted as a highly expanded clone. Shannon entropy was used to measure repertoire diversity, and the Gini coefficient was used to measure V-J evenness. Clonotypes shared by more than one individual were considered public. TCRdb took the public reads, trimmed them with fastp at Q25, ran MiXCR for clone calling and kept in-frame beta chains. CDR3 protein sequences are deduplicated, and each keeps its most common genes and DNA. The V and J calls were not made by the authors but by TCRdb's processing. The sample table lists 400,000 or so distinct CDR3 sequences, around 20% of them with a count of one. The biggest ten clones account for less than 25% of the sample.

The chain uses TRBV3-1 and TRBJ2-2, with a weak D call of TRBD2 (6 bases match). The receptor comes from a female donor with Graves disease. This specimen was peripheral blood mononuclear cells (PBMCs), taken when the disease was refractory, from a patient treated with antithyroid drugs. For the CDR3, the sequence is CASSRGEANTGELFV. In nucleotide form, the sequence is TGTGCCAGCAGCAGAGGGGAGGCGAACACCGGGGAGCTGTTTGTT.